Below are 10 T cell receptor beta chains sequenced from a single sample in a study of blood T cell repertoires in COVID-19. The protocol was immunoSEQ multiplex PCR, while the TCRdb copy is restricted to in-frame clones and leaves out a portion. The sample consists of roughly 200,000 clones, 83% of them appearing once. Sequencing was done on a sample of PBMCs or T cells enriched from blood (not recorded which). These receptors were obtained from a woman in her forties or fifties who had been exposed to COVID-19.

This clone has only one observation. This chain uses TRBV2 with TRBJ1-1; the D is unclear. Trimming took 4 bases from V and 8 from J, leaving 11 bases between them. CDR3 length: 12 residues. Germline V gene data show CDR1 as SNHLY and CDR2 as FYNNEI. The CDR3 region is CASSVRDSEAFF. CDR3 coding DNA: TGTGCCAGCAGTGTGCGGGATTCCGAAGCTTTCTTT.

This clone was counted a single time. The J gene is TRBJ1-1, the V gene TRBV7-9; D is uncertain. This CDR3 contains 12 residues. Trimming cost V 5 bases and J 4 bases, with 8 bases left between them. Germline CDR1 is SEHNR and CDR2 is FQNEAQ (reference sequence). The CDR3 DNA follows: TGTGCCAGCAGCCCATCAGGCACTGAAGCTTTCTTT. Amino acids: CASSPSGTEAFF.

This rearrangement joins TRBV30 to TRBJ1-1; the D is unclear. The V gene's germline CDR1 is GTSNPN and CDR2 SVGIG (reference sequence). CDR3 size: 16 residues. Trimming stripped 2 bases from V and 2 bases from J, with 18 bases between. The CDR3 sequence is CAWSSYSHQLNTEAFF. The CDR3 DNA reads as TGTGCCTGGAGTTCATATTCCCACCAACTAAACACTGAAGCTTTCTTT.

About this clone itself: At one boundary the junction diverges from the germline segment, which might be a read error. V usage is TRBV5-6 and J usage is TRBJ1-5; 7 bases fit TRBD1. The CDR3 totals 15 residues. The germline gives CDR1 SGHDT, CDR2 YYEEEE. CDR3 DNA sequence: TGTGCTAGCACCACCTTCGACAGGGGCAATCAGCCCCAGCATTTT. Protein sequence: CASTTFDRGNQPQHF.

This chain connects TRBV5-1 to TRBJ1-1; D may be TRBD1 (6 bases). Germline CDR1 SGHRS, CDR2 YFSETQ. CDR3 length: 14 amino acids. V was trimmed by 0 bases and J by 4 bases, leaving 10 bases between them. CDR3 sequence: CASSLDGQTTEAFF. The CDR3 DNA sequence: TGCGCCAGCAGCTTGGACGGACAGACCACTGAAGCTTTCTTT.

This clone was counted a few times. The V call is TRBV5-1, the J call TRBJ1-1; 7 bases are shared with TRBD1. The CDR3 is 15 amino acids. Germline V gives CDR1 SGHRS, CDR2 YFSETQ. The V segment lost 4 bases and the J segment 0 bases; nucleotides outside the gene matches: 6. CDR3 coding DNA: TGCGCCAGCAGCCCTTCCACAGGGGTGAACACTGAAGCTTTCTTT. Amino acids: CASSPSTGVNTEAFF.

The V call is TRBV9, the J call TRBJ1-1; possibly TRBD1 for D (5 bases). The V gene's germline CDR1 is SGDLS and CDR2 YYNGEE. The length of the CDR3 is 15 residues. Trimming took off 0 bases at V and 4 bases at J, with 13 bases between the two ends. The CDR3 protein is CASSVAGGIGTEAFF. The CDR3 nucleotides are TGTGCCAGCAGCGTAGCTGGGGGGATCGGCACTGAAGCTTTCTTT.

In this sample, this clone turned up once. The gene calls are TRBV19 and TRBJ1-6, with 7 bases that match TRBD1. The V segment lost 0 bases and the J segment 4 bases; nucleotides outside the gene matches: 6. The V gene's germline CDR1 is LNHDA and CDR2 SQIVND (reference sequence). This CDR3 has 17 residues. This CDR3 reads CASSIDLPGQYNSPLHF. In DNA form, the CDR3 reads TGTGCCAGTAGTATAGACCTCCCGGGACAGTATAATTCACCCCTCCACTTT.

This clone showed up just once. V usage is TRBV7-9 and J usage is TRBJ1-2; perhaps TRBD1 as D (6 bases). This CDR3 region has 15 residues. Trimming removed 2 bases at V and 4 bases at J, with 14 bases between. Germline V lookup: CDR1 SEHNR, CDR2 FQNEAQ (reference sequence). The CDR3: CASSLSGRGPYGYTF. The CDR3 coding sequence is TGTGCCAGCAGCTTAAGTGGCAGGGGCCCCTATGGCTACACCTTC.

This chain's CDR3 is CASSERGRGESPLHF. CDR3 in DNA: TGTGCCAGCAGTGAAAGGGGCCGGGGGGAGTCACCCCTCCACTTT. V and J are TRBV6-1 and TRBJ1-6, with D perhaps TRBD1 (5 bases). V lost 2 bases to trimming and J lost 10 bases, with 15 bases between them. The CDR3 loop spans 15 amino acids. Germline V gene lookup returns CDR1 MNHNS and CDR2 SASEGT.